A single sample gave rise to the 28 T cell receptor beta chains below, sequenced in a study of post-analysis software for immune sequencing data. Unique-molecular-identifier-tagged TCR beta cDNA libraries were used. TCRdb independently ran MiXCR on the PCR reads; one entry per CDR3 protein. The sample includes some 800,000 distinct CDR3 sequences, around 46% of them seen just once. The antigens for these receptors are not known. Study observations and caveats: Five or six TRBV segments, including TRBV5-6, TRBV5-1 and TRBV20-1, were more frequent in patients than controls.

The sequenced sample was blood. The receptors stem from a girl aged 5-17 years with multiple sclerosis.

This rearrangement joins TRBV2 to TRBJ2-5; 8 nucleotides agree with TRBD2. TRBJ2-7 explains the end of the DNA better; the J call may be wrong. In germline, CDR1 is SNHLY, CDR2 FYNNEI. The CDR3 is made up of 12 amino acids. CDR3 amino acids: CASVAGTYEQYF. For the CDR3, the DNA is TGTGCCAGCGTAGCGGGGACCTACGAGCAGTACTTC.

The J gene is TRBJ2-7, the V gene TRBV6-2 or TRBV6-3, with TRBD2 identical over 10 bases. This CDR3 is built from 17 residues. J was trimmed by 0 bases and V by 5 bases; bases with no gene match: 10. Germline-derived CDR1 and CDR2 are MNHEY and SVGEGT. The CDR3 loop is CASSPGLATTSSYEQYF. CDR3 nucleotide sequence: TGTGCCAGCAGTCCGGGACTAGCGACCACAAGCTCCTACGAGCAGTACTTC.

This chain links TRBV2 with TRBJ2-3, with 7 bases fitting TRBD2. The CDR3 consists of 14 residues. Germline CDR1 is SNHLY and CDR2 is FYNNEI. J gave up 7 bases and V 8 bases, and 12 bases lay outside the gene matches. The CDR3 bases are TGTGCCAGCCCCCTGAGCCAGCGGGACTATACGCAGTATTTT. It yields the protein CASPLSQRDYTQYF.

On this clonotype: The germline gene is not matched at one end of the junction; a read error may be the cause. DNA for the CDR3: TGTGCCCGCAGCCAAGATGGGCTAGCGGGAGACGAGCAGTACTTC. Encoded protein: CARSQDGLAGDEQYF. The chain links TRBV3-1 to TRBJ2-5; 10 positions agree with TRBD2. The better agreement between TRBJ2-7 and the DNA end casts doubt on the J call. CDR1 is LGHDT, CDR2 YNNKEL, per germline (reference sequence). This CDR3 comprises 15 residues.

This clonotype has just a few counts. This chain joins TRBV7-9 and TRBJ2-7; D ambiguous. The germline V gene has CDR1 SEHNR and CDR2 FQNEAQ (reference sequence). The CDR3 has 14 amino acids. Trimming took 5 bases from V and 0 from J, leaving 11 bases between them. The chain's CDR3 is CASSRPERSYEQYF. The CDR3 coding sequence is TGTGCCAGCAGCCGCCCCGAACGCTCCTACGAGCAGTACTTC.

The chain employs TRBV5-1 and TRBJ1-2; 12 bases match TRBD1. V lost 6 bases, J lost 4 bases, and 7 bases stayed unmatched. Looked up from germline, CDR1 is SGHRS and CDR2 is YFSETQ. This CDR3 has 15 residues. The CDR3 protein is CASNEGTGGGYGYTF. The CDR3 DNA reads TGCGCCAGCAACGAGGGGACAGGGGGCGGCTATGGCTACACCTTC.

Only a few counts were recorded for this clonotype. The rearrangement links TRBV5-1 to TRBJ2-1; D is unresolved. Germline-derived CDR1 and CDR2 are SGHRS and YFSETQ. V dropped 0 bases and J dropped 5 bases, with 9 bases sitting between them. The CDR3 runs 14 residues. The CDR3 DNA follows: TGCGCCAGCAGCTTGGACATTACTAACAATGAGCAGTTCTTC. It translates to CASSLDITNNEQFF.

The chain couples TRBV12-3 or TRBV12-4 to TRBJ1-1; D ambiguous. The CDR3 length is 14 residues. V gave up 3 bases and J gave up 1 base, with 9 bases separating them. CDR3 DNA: TGTGCCAGCAGTTTCCAGGCAGGGAACACTGAAGCTTTCTTT. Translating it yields CASSFQAGNTEAFF.

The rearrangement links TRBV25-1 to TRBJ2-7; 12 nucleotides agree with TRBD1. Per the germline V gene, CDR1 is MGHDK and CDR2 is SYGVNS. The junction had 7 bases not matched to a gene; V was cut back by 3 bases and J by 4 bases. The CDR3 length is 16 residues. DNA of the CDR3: TGTGCCAGCAGTGATCTTCTGGGACAGGGGGCGTACGAGCAGTACTTC. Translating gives CASSDLLGQGAYEQYF.

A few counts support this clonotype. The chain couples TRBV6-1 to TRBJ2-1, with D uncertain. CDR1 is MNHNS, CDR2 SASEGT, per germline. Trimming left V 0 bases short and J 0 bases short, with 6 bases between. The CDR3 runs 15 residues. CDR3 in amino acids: CASSEADDSYNEQFF. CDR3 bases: TGTGCCAGCAGTGAAGCGGACGACTCCTACAATGAGCAGTTCTTC.

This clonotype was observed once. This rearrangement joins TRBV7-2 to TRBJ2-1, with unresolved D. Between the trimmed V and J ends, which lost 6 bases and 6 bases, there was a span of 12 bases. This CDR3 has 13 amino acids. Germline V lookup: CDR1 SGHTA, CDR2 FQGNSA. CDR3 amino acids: CASRMGKGNEQFF. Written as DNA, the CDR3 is TGTGCCAGCAGGATGGGAAAGGGCAATGAGCAGTTCTTC.

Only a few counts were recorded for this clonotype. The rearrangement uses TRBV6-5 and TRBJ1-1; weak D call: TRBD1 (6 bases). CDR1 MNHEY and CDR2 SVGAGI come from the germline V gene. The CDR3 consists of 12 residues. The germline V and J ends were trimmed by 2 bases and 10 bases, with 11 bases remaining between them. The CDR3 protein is CASSYGGGRAFF. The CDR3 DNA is TGTGCCAGCAGTTACGGGGGCGGGAGAGCTTTCTTT.

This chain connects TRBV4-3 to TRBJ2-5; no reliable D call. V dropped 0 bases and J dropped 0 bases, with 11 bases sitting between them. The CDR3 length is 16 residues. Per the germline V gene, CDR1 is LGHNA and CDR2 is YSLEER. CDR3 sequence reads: CASSQDREMYQETQYF. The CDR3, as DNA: TGCGCCAGCAGCCAAGACAGAGAAATGTACCAAGAGACCCAGTACTTC.

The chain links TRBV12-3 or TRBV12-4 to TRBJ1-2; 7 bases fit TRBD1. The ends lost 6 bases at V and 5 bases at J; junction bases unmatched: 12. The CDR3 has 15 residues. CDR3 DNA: TGTGCCAGCAGCCAGGGGGGACTAGGCGATTATGGCTACACCTTC. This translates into CASSQGGLGDYGYTF.

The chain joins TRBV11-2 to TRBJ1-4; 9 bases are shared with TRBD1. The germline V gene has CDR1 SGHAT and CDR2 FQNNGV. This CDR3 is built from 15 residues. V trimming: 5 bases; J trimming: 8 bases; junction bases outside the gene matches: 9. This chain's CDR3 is CASSPGTGLREKLFF. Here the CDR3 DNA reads TGTGCCAGCAGCCCGGGGACAGGGCTCAGAGAAAAACTGTTTTTT.

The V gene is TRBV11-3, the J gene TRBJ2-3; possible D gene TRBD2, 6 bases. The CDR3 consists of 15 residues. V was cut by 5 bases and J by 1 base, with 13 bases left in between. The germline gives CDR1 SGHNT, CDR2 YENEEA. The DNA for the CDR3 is TGTGCCAGCAGCGAAAAGCGGGCCCGCACAGATACGCAGTATTTT. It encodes CASSEKRARTDTQYF.

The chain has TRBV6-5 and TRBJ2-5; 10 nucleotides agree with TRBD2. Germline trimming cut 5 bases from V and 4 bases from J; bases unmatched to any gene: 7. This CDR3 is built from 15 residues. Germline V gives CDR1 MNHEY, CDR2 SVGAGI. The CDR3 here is CASSPSGRAPETQYF. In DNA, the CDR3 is TGTGCCAGCAGTCCGAGCGGGAGGGCCCCAGAGACCCAGTACTTC.

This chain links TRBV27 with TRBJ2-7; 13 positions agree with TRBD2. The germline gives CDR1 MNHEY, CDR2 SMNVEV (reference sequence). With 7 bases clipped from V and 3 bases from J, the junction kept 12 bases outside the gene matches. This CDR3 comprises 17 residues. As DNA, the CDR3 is TGTGCCAGCACCGGACTAGCGGGAGTGGGGACTTACTACGAGCAGTACTTC. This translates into CASTGLAGVGTYYEQYF.

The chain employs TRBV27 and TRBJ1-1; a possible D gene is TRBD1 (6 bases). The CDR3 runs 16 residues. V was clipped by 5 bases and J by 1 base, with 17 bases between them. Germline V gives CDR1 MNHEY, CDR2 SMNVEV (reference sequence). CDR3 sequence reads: CASSGPGQKANTEAFF. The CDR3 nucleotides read TGTGCCAGCAGTGGACCGGGACAAAAGGCGAACACTGAAGCTTTCTTT.

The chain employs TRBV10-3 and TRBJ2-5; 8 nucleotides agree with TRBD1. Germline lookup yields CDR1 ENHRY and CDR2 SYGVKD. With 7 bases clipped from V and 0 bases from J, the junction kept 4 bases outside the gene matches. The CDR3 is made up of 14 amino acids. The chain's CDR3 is CAITPDRDQETQYF. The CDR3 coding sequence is TGTGCCATCACCCCGGACAGGGACCAAGAGACCCAGTACTTC.

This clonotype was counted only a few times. The CDR3 spells CASSQVLALETQYF. CDR3 sequence (DNA): TGTGCCAGCAGCCAAGTTTTAGCTTTGGAGACCCAGTACTTC. J is TRBJ2-5 and V is TRBV4-2; the D is unclear. The CDR3 has 14 amino acids. The ends were cut back, 1 base at V and 5 bases at J, with 11 bases in the middle. The germline V gene encodes CDR1 LGHNA and CDR2 YNFKEQ.

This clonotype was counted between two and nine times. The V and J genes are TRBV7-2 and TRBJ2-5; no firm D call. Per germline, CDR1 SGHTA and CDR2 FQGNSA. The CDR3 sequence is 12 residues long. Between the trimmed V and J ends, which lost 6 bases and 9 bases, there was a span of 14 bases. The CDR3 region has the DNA TGTGCCAGCAGTTTGACCCGATTCGCCCAGTACTTC. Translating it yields CASSLTRFAQYF.

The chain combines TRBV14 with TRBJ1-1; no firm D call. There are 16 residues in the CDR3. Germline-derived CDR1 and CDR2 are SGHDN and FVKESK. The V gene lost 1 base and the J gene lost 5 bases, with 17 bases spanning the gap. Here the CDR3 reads CASSQGREGRSTEAFF. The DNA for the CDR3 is TGTGCCAGCAGCCAAGGACGGGAGGGAAGAAGTACTGAAGCTTTCTTT.

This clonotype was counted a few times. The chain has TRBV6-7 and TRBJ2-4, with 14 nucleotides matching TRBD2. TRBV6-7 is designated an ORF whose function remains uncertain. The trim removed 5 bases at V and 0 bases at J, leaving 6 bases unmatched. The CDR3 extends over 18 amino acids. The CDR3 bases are TGTGCCAGCAGTCTCGGACTAGCGGGAGGACAAGCCAAAAACATTCAGTACTTC. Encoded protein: CASSLGLAGGQAKNIQYF.

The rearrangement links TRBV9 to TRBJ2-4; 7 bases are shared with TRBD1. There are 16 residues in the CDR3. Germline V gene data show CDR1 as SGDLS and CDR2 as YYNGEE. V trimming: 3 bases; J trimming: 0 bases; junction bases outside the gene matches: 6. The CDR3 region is CASSGGDRLAKNIQYF. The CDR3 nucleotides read TGTGCCAGCAGCGGAGGGGACAGACTAGCCAAAAACATTCAGTACTTC.

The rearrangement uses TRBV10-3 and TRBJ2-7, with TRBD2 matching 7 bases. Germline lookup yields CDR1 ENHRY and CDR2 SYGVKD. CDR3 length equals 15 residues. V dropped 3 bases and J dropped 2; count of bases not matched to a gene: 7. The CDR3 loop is CAISDWGGVTYEQYF. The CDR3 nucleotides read TGTGCCATCAGTGATTGGGGAGGGGTAACCTACGAGCAGTACTTC.

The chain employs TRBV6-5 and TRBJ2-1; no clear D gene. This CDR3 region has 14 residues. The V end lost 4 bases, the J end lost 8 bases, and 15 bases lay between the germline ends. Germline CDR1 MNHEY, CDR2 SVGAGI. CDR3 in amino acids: CASSFAYAADEQFF. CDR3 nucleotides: TGTGCCAGCAGTTTTGCCTATGCCGCCGATGAGCAGTTCTTC.

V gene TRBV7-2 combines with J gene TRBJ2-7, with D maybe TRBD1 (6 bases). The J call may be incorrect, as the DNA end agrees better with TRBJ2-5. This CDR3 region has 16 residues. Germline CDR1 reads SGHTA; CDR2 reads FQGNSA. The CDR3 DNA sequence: TGTGCCAGCAGCTTGGGCCAGGGGACGGGCAAGGAGACCCAGTACTTC. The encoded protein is CASSLGQGTGKETQYF.